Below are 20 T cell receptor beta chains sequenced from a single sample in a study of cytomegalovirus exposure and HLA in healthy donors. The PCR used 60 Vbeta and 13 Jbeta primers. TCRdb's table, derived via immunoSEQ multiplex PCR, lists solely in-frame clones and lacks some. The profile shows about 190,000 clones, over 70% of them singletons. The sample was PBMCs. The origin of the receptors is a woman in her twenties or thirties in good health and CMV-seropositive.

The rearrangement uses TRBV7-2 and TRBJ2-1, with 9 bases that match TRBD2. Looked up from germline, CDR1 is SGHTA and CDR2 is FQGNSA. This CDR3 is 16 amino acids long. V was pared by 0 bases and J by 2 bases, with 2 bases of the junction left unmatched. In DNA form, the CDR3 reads TGTGCCAGCAGCTTAGCTAGCGGGAGTGCCTACAATGAGCAGTTCTTC. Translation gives CASSLASGSAYNEQFF.

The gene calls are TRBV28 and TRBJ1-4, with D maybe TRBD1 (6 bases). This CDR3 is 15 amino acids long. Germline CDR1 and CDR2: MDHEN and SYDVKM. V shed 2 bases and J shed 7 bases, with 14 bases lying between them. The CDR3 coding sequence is TGTGCCAGCAGTTTAAGCGGGAGGGGGACTGAAAAACTGTTTTTT. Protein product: CASSLSGRGTEKLFF.

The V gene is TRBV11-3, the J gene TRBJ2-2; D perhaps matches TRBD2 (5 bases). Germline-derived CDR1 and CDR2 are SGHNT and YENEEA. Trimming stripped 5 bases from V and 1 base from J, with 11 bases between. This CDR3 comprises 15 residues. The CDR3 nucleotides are TGTGCCAGCAGCCGGGGAGAGCGGAACACCGGGGAGCTGTTTTTT. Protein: CASSRGERNTGELFF.

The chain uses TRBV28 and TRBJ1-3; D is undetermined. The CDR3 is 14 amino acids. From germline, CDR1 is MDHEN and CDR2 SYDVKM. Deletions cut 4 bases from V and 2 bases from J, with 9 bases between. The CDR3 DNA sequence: TGTGCCAGCAGTTCCGCGGGGACTGGAAACACCATATATTTT. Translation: CASSSAGTGNTIYF.

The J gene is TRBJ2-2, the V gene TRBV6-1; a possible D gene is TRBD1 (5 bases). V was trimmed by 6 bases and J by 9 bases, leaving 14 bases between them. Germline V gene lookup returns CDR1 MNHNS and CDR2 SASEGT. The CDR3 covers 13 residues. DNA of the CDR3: TGTGCCAGCAGAGGACAAGTTTCCCGGGAGCTGTTTTTT. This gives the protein CASRGQVSRELFF.

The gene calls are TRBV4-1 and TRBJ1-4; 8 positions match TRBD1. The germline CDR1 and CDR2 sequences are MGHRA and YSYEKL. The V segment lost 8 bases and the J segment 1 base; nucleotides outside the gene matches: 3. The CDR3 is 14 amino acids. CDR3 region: CASGRGQTNEKLFF. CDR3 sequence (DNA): TGCGCCAGCGGCAGGGGGCAAACTAATGAAAAACTGTTTTTT.

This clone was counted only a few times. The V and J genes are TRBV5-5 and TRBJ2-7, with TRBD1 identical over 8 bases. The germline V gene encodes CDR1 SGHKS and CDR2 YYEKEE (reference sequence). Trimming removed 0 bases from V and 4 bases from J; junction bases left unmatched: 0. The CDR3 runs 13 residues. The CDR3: CASSLDRGYEQYF. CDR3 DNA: TGTGCCAGCAGCTTGGACAGGGGGTACGAGCAGTACTTC.

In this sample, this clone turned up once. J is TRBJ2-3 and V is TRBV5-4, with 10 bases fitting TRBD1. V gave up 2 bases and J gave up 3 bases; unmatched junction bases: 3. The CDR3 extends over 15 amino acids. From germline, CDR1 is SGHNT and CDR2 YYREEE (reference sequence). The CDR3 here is CASSLDRGRTDTQYF. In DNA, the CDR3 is TGTGCCAGCAGCTTAGACAGGGGGCGAACAGATACGCAGTATTTT.

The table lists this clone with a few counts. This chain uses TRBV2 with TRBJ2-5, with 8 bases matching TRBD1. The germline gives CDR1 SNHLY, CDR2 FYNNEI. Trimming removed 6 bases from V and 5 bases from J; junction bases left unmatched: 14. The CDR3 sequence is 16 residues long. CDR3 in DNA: TGTGCCAGCAGGGAAACTACAGGGGGATCGCGGGAGACCCAGTACTTC. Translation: CASRETTGGSRETQYF.

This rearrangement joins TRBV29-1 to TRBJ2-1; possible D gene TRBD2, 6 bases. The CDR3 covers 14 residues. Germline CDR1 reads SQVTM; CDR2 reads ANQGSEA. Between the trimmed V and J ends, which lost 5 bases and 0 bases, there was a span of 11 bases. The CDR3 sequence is CSVSGSTSYNEQFF. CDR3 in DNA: TGCAGCGTTTCCGGGAGCACCTCCTACAATGAGCAGTTCTTC.

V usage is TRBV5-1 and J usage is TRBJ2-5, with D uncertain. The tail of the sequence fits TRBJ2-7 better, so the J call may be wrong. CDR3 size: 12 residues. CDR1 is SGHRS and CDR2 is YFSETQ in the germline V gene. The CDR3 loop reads CASSLRSYEQYF. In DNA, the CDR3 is TGCGCCAGCAGCTTGAGATCCTACGAGCAGTACTTC.

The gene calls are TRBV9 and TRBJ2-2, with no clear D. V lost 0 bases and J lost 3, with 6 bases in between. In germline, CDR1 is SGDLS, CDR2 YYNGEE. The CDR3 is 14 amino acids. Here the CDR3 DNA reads TGTGCCAGCAGCGTAGCGCGGCACACCGGGGAGCTGTTTTTT. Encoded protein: CASSVARHTGELFF.

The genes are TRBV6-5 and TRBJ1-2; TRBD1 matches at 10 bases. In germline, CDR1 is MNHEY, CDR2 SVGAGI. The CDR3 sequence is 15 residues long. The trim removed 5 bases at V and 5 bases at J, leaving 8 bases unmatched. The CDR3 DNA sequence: TGTGCCAGCAGTCCCACGACAGGGGGCGGTTATGGCTACACCTTC. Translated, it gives CASSPTTGGGYGYTF.

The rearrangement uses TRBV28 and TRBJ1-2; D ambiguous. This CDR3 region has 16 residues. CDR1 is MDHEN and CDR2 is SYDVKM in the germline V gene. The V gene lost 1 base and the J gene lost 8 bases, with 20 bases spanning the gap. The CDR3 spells CASSLLDLTRSGGYTF. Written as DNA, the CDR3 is TGTGCCAGCAGTTTATTAGACCTCACTCGGAGTGGAGGCTACACCTTC.

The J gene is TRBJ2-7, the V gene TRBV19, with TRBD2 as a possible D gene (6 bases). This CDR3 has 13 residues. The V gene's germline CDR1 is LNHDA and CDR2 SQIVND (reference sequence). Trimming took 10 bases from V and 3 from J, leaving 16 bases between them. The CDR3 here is CATSAGGDYEQYF. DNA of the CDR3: TGTGCCACTAGCGCGGGCGGGGACTACGAGCAGTACTTC.

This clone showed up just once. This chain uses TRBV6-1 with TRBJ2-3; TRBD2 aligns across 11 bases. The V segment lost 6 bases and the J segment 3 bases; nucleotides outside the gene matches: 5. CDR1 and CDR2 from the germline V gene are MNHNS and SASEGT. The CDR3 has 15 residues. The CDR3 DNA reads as TGTGCCAGCAGATTACTAGCGGGAGTGACAGATACGCAGTATTTT. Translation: CASRLLAGVTDTQYF.

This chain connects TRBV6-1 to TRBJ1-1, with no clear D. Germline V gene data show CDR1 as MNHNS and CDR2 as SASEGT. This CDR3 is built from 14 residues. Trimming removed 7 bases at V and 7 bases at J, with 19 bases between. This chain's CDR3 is CASTQSGVLGEAFF. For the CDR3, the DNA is TGTGCCAGCACCCAATCCGGGGTTTTGGGTGAAGCTTTCTTT.

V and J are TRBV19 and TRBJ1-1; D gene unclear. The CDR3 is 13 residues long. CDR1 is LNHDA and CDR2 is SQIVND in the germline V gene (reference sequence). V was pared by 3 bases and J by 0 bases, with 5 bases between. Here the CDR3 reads CASSINMNTEAFF. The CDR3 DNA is TGTGCCAGTAGTATTAACATGAACACTGAAGCTTTCTTT.

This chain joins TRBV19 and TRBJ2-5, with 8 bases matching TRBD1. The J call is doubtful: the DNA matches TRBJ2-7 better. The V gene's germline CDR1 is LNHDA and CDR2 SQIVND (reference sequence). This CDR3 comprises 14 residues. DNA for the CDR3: TGTGCCAGTAGTTACGGGACAGGCCCCTACGAGCAGTACTTC. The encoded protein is CASSYGTGPYEQYF.

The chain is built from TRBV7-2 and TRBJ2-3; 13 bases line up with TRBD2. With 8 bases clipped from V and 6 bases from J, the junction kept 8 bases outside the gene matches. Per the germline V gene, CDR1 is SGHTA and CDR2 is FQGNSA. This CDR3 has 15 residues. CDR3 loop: CASVRLAGGLDTQYF. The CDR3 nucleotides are TGTGCCAGCGTCAGACTAGCGGGAGGTTTGGATACGCAGTATTTT.